A selection of T cell receptor beta chains follows, all from one sample in a study of T cells in Graves' hyperthyroidism and ophthalmopathy. Each CDR3 protein gets one entry after TCRdb re-called the multiplex PCR reads with MiXCR. This table holds approximately 370,000 distinct CDR3 sequences, 15% to 20% found once. Sequencing input: blood. The receptors come from a woman aged 25 to 39 with Graves' hyperthyroidism that later progressed to Graves' ophthalmopathy. CDR3s include the opening cysteine and the closing phenylalanine or tryptophan. D genes are given only for firm matches. Clone size, where shown, is once, few, many, or a class for clones that have expanded.

v_call,j_call,d_call,clone_size,cdr3_nt,cdr3_aa
TRBV5-1,TRBJ1-3,NA,NA,TGCGCCAGCAGCCCCTCGTGGGGAGACTCTGGAAACACCATATATTTT,CASSPSWGDSGNTIYF
TRBV20-1,TRBJ2-3,NA,NA,TGCAGCGCCAATAAGGGCAGGGTGGGAGATACGCAGTATTTT,CSANKGRVGDTQYF
TRBV27,TRBJ2-5,NA,many,TGTGCCAGCAGTTTTAGCGGATCACAAGAGACCCAGTACTTC,CASSFSGSQETQYF
TRBV5-8,TRBJ2-7,NA,NA,TGTGCCAGCAGCGGGCCACAGGGTATGGCACATAACGAGCAGTACTTC,CASSGPQGMAHNEQYF
TRBV10-3,TRBJ2-1,NA,many,TGTGCCATCAGAGGAGGGGGAGTACCCTACAATGAGCAGTTCTTC,CAIRGGGVPYNEQFF
TRBV4-1,TRBJ2-1,NA,NA,TGCGCCAGCAGCCAACCGGGGGTTCGAGACAATGAGCAGTTCTTC,CASSQPGVRDNEQFF
TRBV29-1,TRBJ1-2,NA,NA,TGCAGCGTTGAAGATCCACAGCTCTCAGGCTACACCTTC,CSVEDPQLSGYTF
TRBV2,TRBJ1-2,TRBD1,many,TGTGCCAGCAGTGACAGGACAGGGGGTAACTATGGCTACACCTTC,CASSDRTGGNYGYTF
TRBV3-1,TRBJ2-7,TRBD2,many,TGTGCCAGCAGCCAAGCCGGCGGGAGGGCCTTCTACGAGCAGTACTTC,CASSQAGGRAFYEQYF
TRBV20-1,TRBJ1-5,TRBD1,few,TGCAGTGCTAGAACAGGGGTAGGGCAGCCCCAGCATTTT,CSARTGVGQPQHF
TRBV28,TRBJ2-5,NA,many,TGTGCCAGCAGTTTGGCCATGAGTTTGGAGACCCAGTACTTC,CASSLAMSLETQYF
TRBV27,TRBJ1-5,NA,many,TGTGCCAGCAGTTTGAGGGGCGGGGTCAATCAGCCCCAGCATTTT,CASSLRGGVNQPQHF
TRBV28,TRBJ2-1,TRBD2,NA,TGTGCCAGCAGAAAGCGGGGCTCGAGCTCCTACAATGAGCAGTTCTTC,CASRKRGSSSYNEQFF
TRBV4-1,TRBJ2-7,NA,many,TGCGCCAGCAGCCTCCGGCAGTTCTACGAGCAGTACTTC,CASSLRQFYEQYF
TRBV7-2,TRBJ2-7,TRBD1,NA,TGTGCCAGCAGCGCATACAGGGGCTCCTACGAGCAGTACTTC,CASSAYRGSYEQYF
TRBV9,TRBJ2-5,TRBD2,NA,TGTGCCAGCAGCGCTAGCCCTAGTACCGGGACTAGCGGGAGTAGTCGGGAGACCCAGTACTTC,CASSASPSTGTSGSSRETQYF
TRBV6-2/TRBV6-3,TRBJ2-1,TRBD2,NA,TGTGCCAGCACCGGGGGCGGGGGGCGCAACAATGAGCAGTTCTTC,CASTGGGGRNNEQFF
TRBV28,TRBJ2-5,NA,many,TGTGCCAGCAGTGGGGGGACAGCGCAAGAGACCCAGTACTTC,CASSGGTAQETQYF
TRBV12-3/TRBV12-4,TRBJ1-1,NA,NA,TGTGCCAGCAGTCTAGTCGCCAGGGTGACCACTGAAGCTTTCTTT,CASSLVARVTTEAFF
TRBV6-1,TRBJ2-3,NA,NA,TGTGCCAGCAGCATAGCGGTAGGGGGGACAGATACGCAGTATTTT,CASSIAVGGTDTQYF
TRBV2,TRBJ2-5,TRBD2,many,TGTGCCAGCAGTGAATCGGCTAGCGGGAAAGGGACCCAGTACTTC,CASSESASGKGTQYF
TRBV6-2/TRBV6-3,TRBJ2-1,NA,few,TGTGCCAGCAGCCCGGGGTACTACAATGAGCAGTTCTTC,CASSPGYYNEQFF
TRBV30,TRBJ2-3,NA,NA,TGTGCCTGGAGACCAACGAACACAGATACGCAGTATTTT,CAWRPTNTDTQYF
TRBV7-2,TRBJ1-3,NA,many,TGTGCCAGCAGCTTAGCGTTAGTGGGCTCTGGAAACACCATATATTTT,CASSLALVGSGNTIYF
TRBV6-5,TRBJ1-1,NA,few,TGTGCCAGCAGTTACGGGCCAAGCATGAACACTGAAGCTTTCTTT,CASSYGPSMNTEAFF
TRBV20-1,TRBJ1-1,NA,NA,TGCAGTGCTAGTGGGGCGGGGGGGGGCACTGAAGCTTTCTTT,CSASGAGGGTEAFF
TRBV4-1,TRBJ2-3,NA,NA,TGCGCCAGCAGCCACCCTAGGGATACGCAGTATTTT,CASSHPRDTQYF
TRBV4-1,TRBJ1-1,NA,many,TGCGCCAGCAGCCAAGATTACCAGGAATTGGCTGAAGCTTTCTTT,CASSQDYQELAEAFF
TRBV11-2,TRBJ1-2,NA,few,TGTGCCAGCAGCCCGCGGGGGGAGGGATGGTATGGCTACACCTTC,CASSPRGEGWYGYTF
TRBV29-1,TRBJ2-5,NA,NA,TGCAGCGTTCTTGGCAGGTCGAGCGAGACCCAGTACTTC,CSVLGRSSETQYF
TRBV19,TRBJ2-7,NA,few,TGTGCCAGTAGCATCTCCCTCTCCTACGAGCAGTACTTC,CASSISLSYEQYF